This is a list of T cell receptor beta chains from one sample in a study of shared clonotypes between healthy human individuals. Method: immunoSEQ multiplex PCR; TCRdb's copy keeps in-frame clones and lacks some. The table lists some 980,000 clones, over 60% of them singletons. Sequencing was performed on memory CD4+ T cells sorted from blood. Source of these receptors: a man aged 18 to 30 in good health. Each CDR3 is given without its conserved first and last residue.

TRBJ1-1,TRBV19,ASSISGGSPEAF
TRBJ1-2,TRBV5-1,ASSTDRNYGYT
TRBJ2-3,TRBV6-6,ASKGSTDTQY
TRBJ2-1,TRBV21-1,ASSKEDGSPYNEQF
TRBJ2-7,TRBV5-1,ASSLAPGQDEQY
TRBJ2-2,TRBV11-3,ASSSTGDGTGELF
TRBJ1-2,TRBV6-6,ASRDRGPDGYT
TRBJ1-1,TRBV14,ASRPIRAGKTEAF
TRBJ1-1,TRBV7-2,ASSKVPGQGWNTEAF
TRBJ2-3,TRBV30,AWTRVSTDTQY
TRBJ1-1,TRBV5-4,ASSLGSGQLNTEAF
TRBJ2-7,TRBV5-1,ASSSAEQGGEQY